This passage covers 27 T cell receptor beta chains from one sample sequenced in a study of vaccination effects on CD4 cells after COVID-19. Having been cultured for roughly 10 days, the cells underwent CD4+ T cell isolation. SARS-CoV-2 infection was confirmed by PCR in the person between March and December 2020. Participants completed two doses of the BNT162b2 or mRNA-1273 vaccine. These receptors' targets are unknown. Sequenced by immunoSEQ multiplex PCR; TCRdb stores in-frame clones only, minus some. The sample yields 40,000 to 55,000 clones, 76% seen once. This specimen consisted of CD4+ T cells from PBMCs cultured without peptide, obtained after COVID-19 vaccination. These receptors came from a human donor who had a prior SARS-CoV-2 infection.

The chain couples TRBV5-1 to TRBJ2-3, with D possibly being TRBD1 or TRBD2 (5 bases each). The V end was cut by 4 bases, the J end by 2 bases, with 17 bases between. The CDR3 is 16 amino acids. Germline CDR1 is SGHRS and CDR2 is YFSETQ. The CDR3 loop is CASSIRDRTFTDTQYF. The CDR3 DNA is TGCGCCAGCAGCATCCGGGACCGAACGTTCACAGATACGCAGTATTTT.

This clone was recorded only once. This rearrangement joins TRBV21-1 to TRBJ1-1. TRBV21-1 is a documented pseudogene. The CDR3 sequence is 10 residues long. The CDR3: CASGGGNAFF. In nucleotides, the CDR3 is TGTGCCAGTGGGGGGGGTAATGCTTTCTTT.

The V gene is TRBV6-2 or TRBV6-3, the J gene TRBJ2-2; 11 nucleotides agree with TRBD1. The CDR3 sequence is 18 residues long. The V segment lost 0 bases and the J segment 4 bases; nucleotides outside the gene matches: 7. CDR1 and CDR2 (germline): MNHEY, SVGEGT. Here the CDR3 reads CASSYSFGTGGATGELFF. The CDR3 nucleotides are TGTGCCAGCAGTTACTCATTCGGGACAGGGGGAGCCACCGGGGAGCTGTTTTTT.

The chain couples TRBV7-9 to TRBJ2-6; D remains ambiguous. Deletions cut 7 bases from V and 2 bases from J, with 9 bases between. The germline V gene encodes CDR1 SEHNR and CDR2 FQNEAQ (reference sequence). The CDR3 runs 14 residues. This CDR3 is CASTKRTGANVLTF. CDR3 nucleotides: TGTGCCAGCACAAAGAGAACTGGGGCCAACGTCCTGACTTTC.

CDR3: CASSIRNRDGYTF. Written as DNA, the CDR3 is TGTGCCAGTAGTATACGAAACAGGGATGGCTACACCTTC. V usage is TRBV19 and J usage is TRBJ1-2; D is possibly TRBD1 (6 bases). The ends were cut back, 2 bases at V and 6 bases at J, with 10 bases in the middle. In germline, CDR1 is LNHDA, CDR2 SQIVND (reference sequence). The CDR3 totals 13 residues.

This clone was seen once. V usage is TRBV2 and J usage is TRBJ1-4; D is ambiguous. V lost 4 bases and J 7 bases, leaving 13 bases between the germline ends. The CDR3 is 14 amino acids. From germline, CDR1 is SNHLY and CDR2 FYNNEI. The CDR3 reads CASSGVAPGEKLFF. For the CDR3, the DNA is TGTGCCAGCAGTGGAGTGGCCCCTGGTGAAAAACTGTTTTTT.

The V and J genes are TRBV5-1 and TRBJ1-3, with D perhaps matching TRBD1 (5 bases). This CDR3 comprises 16 residues. V was cut by 2 bases and J by 0 bases, with 12 bases left in between. Germline V gene sequence: CDR1 SGHRS, CDR2 YFSETQ. Here the CDR3 reads CASSFGTGNSGNTIYF. CDR3 in DNA: TGCGCCAGCAGCTTCGGGACTGGGAACTCTGGAAACACCATATATTTT.

The rearrangement links TRBV7-3 to TRBJ2-2; D unclear. Deletions cut 1 base from V and 3 bases from J, with 3 bases between. The CDR3 consists of 13 residues. CDR1 is SGHTA and CDR2 is FQGTGA in the germline V gene. Here the CDR3 reads CASSLMHTGELFF. In DNA form, the CDR3 reads TGTGCCAGCAGCTTAATGCACACCGGGGAGCTGTTTTTT.

The V and J genes are TRBV18 and TRBJ1-3; D is unclear. V gave up 1 base and J gave up 0 bases, with 13 bases separating them. There are 17 residues in the CDR3. CDR1 is KGHSH, CDR2 LQKENI, per germline. CDR3 in amino acids: CASSPLGSGFSGNTIYF. The CDR3 DNA reads as TGTGCCAGCTCACCACTCGGCTCTGGCTTCTCTGGAAACACCATATATTTT. Together with reference TRBV18 and TRBJ1-3, the CDR3 gives the full variable domain: NAGVMQNPRHLVRRRGQEARLRCSPMKGHSHVYWYRQLPEEGLKFMVYLQKENIIDESGMPKERFSAEFPKEGPSILRIQQVVRGDSAAYFCASSPLGSGFSGNTIYFGEGSWLTVV.

The chain combines TRBV3-1 (or the pseudogene TRBV3-2) with TRBJ1-3; maybe TRBD1 (6 bases). Germline V gene sequence: CDR1 LGHDT, CDR2 YNNKEL (reference sequence). This CDR3 has 16 residues. V was shortened by 1 base and J by 3 bases, with 13 bases between the two germline ends. The CDR3 nucleotides are TGTGCCAGCAGCCAAGCGTGGGGGGGCTTTGGAAACACCATATATTTT. Amino acids: CASSQAWGGFGNTIYF.

Here the CDR3 DNA reads TGTGCCAGCAGCTTGCAGGCGAGCTATGGCTACACCTTC. Its translation is CASSLQASYGYTF. V and J are TRBV7-2 and TRBJ1-2; D call uncertain. The germline gives CDR1 SGHTA, CDR2 FQGNSA. V was trimmed by 3 bases and J by 4 bases, leaving 9 bases between them. This CDR3 has 13 amino acids.

The V gene is TRBV3-1 (or the pseudogene TRBV3-2), the J gene TRBJ2-6; D might be TRBD1 (5 bases). CDR3 size: 17 residues. V dropped 8 bases and J dropped 0 bases, with 17 bases sitting between them. Germline loops: CDR1 LGHDT, CDR2 YNNKEL (reference sequence). DNA of the CDR3: TGTGCCAGCTCCCCCCAGGGTGGGGTCTCTGGGGCCAACGTCCTGACTTTC. This gives the protein CASSPQGGVSGANVLTF.

This clone was detected once. This rearrangement joins TRBV2 to TRBJ2-6, with D possibly being TRBD1 or TRBD2 (5 bases each). Germline V gene lookup returns CDR1 SNHLY and CDR2 FYNNEI. V gave up 3 bases and J gave up 0 bases, with 12 bases separating them. The CDR3 totals 17 residues. The CDR3 sequence is CASSEQGPSSGANVLTF. The DNA for the CDR3 is TGTGCCAGCAGTGAGCAGGGACCTAGCTCTGGGGCCAACGTCCTGACTTTC.

This chain links TRBV9 with TRBJ2-1, with 7 bases fitting TRBD1. Germline V gene data show CDR1 as SGDLS and CDR2 as YYNGEE. The CDR3 length is 15 residues. With V trimmed by 2 bases and J by 2 bases, 4 bases remained unmatched. The CDR3 bases are TGTGCCAGCAGCGTTACAGGGGCCCCCTACAATGAGCAGTTCTTC. This encodes CASSVTGAPYNEQFF.

The J gene is TRBJ1-1, the V gene TRBV7-8, with 7 nucleotides matching TRBD1. Trimming at V came to 5 bases and at J to 4 bases, leaving 10 bases not matched to a gene. Germline loops: CDR1 SGHVS, CDR2 FQNEAQ. The CDR3 is made up of 15 amino acids. The CDR3 DNA is TGTGCCAGCAGCCCACTACTCGCAGGGGGCACTGAAGCTTTCTTT. It is translated as CASSPLLAGGTEAFF.

The chain recombines TRBV19 with TRBJ2-1, with D perhaps matching TRBD2 (7 bases). The V end was cut by 5 bases, the J end by 0 bases, with 11 bases between. Germline CDR1 and CDR2: LNHDA and SQIVND (reference sequence). The CDR3 runs 15 residues. CDR3 coding DNA: TGTGCCAGTAGTTGGGAGGGGGGCTCCTACAATGAGCAGTTCTTC. Translation gives CASSWEGGSYNEQFF.

J is TRBJ1-6 and V is TRBV5-6, with D unresolved. V dropped 0 bases and J dropped 0 bases, with 7 bases sitting between them. CDR1 and CDR2 (germline): SGHDT, YYEEEE. The CDR3 totals 16 residues. In DNA, the CDR3 is TGTGCCAGCAGCTTGGGGCAGCACTCCTATAATTCACCCCTCCACTTT. The encoded protein is CASSLGQHSYNSPLHF.

The chain carries TRBV7-9 and TRBJ2-1, with 12 positions matching TRBD2. The germline V gene encodes CDR1 SEHNR and CDR2 FQNEAQ (reference sequence). The J segment lost 10 bases and the V segment lost 5 bases, leaving 3 bases of the junction unmatched. There are 13 residues in the CDR3. The CDR3: CASSRTSGGEQFF. In nucleotides, the CDR3 is TGTGCCAGCAGCCGCACTAGCGGGGGGGAGCAGTTCTTC.

This rearrangement joins TRBV30 to TRBJ2-1; 11 bases match TRBD1. Germline CDR1 reads GTSNPN; CDR2 reads SVGIG (reference sequence). The CDR3 extends over 17 amino acids. V was clipped by 1 base and J by 15 bases; unmatched bases: 20. The chain's CDR3 is CAWSDRLGTGGSRVRFF. CDR3 bases: TGTGCCTGGAGTGACCGATTGGGGACAGGGGGTAGTAGGGTTCGGTTCTTC.

The chain uses TRBV7-8 and TRBJ1-1, with TRBD1 matching over 7 bases. V lost 1 base to trimming and J lost 0 bases; unmatched junction nucleotides: 17. Germline V gene data show CDR1 as SGHVS and CDR2 as FQNEAQ. The CDR3 extends over 20 amino acids. CDR3 DNA: TGTGCCAGCAGCTTAGTCGACGGCTGGCAGGGGGGGGCCCTGAACACTGAAGCTTTCTTT. Translating gives CASSLVDGWQGGALNTEAFF.

The V and J genes are TRBV15 and TRBJ1-5; D ambiguous. Between the trimmed V and J ends, which lost 3 bases and 4 bases, there was a span of 10 bases. CDR3 size: 14 residues. Germline V gene sequence: CDR1 LNHNV, CDR2 YYDKDF (reference sequence). The CDR3 DNA sequence: TGTGCCACCAGCAGGCCCGTGGGGAATCAGCCCCAGCATTTT. This gives the protein CATSRPVGNQPQHF. The variable domain in full, completed from reference TRBV15 and TRBJ1-5, reads DAMVIQNPRYQVTQFGKPVTLSCSQTLNHNVMYWYQQKSSQAPKLLFHYYDKDFNNEADTPDNFQSRRPNTSFCFLDIRSPGLGDTAMYLCATSRPVGNQPQHFGDGTRLSIL.

To note about this clone: The identical CDR3 is also encoded by other nucleotide sequences in the sample. The V gene is TRBV5-4, the J gene TRBJ2-3, with 11 bases matching TRBD2. This CDR3 has 16 residues. CDR1 and CDR2 (germline): SGHNT, YYREEE (reference sequence). V shed 0 bases and J 0 bases; nucleotides not matched to a gene: 0. This CDR3 is CASSLGLAGSTDTQYF. The CDR3 nucleotides are TGTGCCAGCAGCTTGGGACTAGCGGGAAGCACAGATACGCAGTATTTT.

This clone was detected a few times. The CDR3, as DNA: TGCGCCAGCAGCCACCTGGGACAGCGCCTAAACTATGGCTACACCTTC. Its protein product is CASSHLGQRLNYGYTF. The rearrangement links TRBV4-3 to TRBJ1-2; 7 bases line up with TRBD1. The germline gives CDR1 LGHNA, CDR2 YSLEER. Trimming took 3 bases from V and 2 from J; bases not matched to a gene: 9. The CDR3 runs 16 residues.

The CDR3 DNA follows: TGTGCCAGCAGTGAACAGGGGTCGGGCGAAAAACTGTTTTTT. Residues: CASSEQGSGEKLFF. This chain links TRBV2 with TRBJ1-4; D may be TRBD1 (6 bases). Trimming removed 2 bases at V and 8 bases at J, with 12 bases between. The length of the CDR3 is 14 residues. CDR1 and CDR2 from the germline V gene are SNHLY and FYNNEI. Supplemented by reference TRBV2 and TRBJ1-4, the full variable domain reads EPEVTQTPSHQVTQMGQEVILRCVPISNHLYFYWYRQILGQKVEFLVSFYNNEISEKSEIFDDQFSVERPDGSNFTLKIRSTKLEDSAMYFCASSEQGSGEKLFFGSGTQLSVL.

This clone has more than one count but fewer than ten. V gene TRBV6-1 combines with J gene TRBJ1-5, with unresolved D. The germline CDR1 and CDR2 sequences are MNHNS and SASEGT. V was clipped by 2 bases and J by 9 bases, with 20 bases between them. CDR3 length: 16 residues. The CDR3 nucleotides read TGTGCCAGCAGTGAACCCCTCCGGCACCCCGGGCGGCCCCAGCATTTT. It codes for CASSEPLRHPGRPQHF.

This clone has a handful of counts. The chain couples TRBV7-9 to TRBJ2-7; 9 positions agree with TRBD2. The trim removed 5 bases at V and 9 bases at J, leaving 14 bases unmatched. Germline lookup yields CDR1 SEHNR and CDR2 FQNEAQ (reference sequence). This CDR3 is built from 15 residues. The CDR3 reads CASSRNGTSTSVQYF. The CDR3 nucleotides read TGTGCCAGCAGCAGAAATGGGACTAGCACATCTGTGCAGTACTTC. The variable domain in full, completed from reference TRBV7-9 and TRBJ2-7, reads DTGVSQNPRHKITKRGQNVTFRCDPISEHNRLYWYRQTLGQGPEFLTYFQNEAQLEKSRLLSDRFSAERPKGSFSTLEIQRTEQGDSAMYLCASSRNGTSTSVQYFGPGTRLTVT.

The chain joins TRBV7-3 to TRBJ1-1; perhaps TRBD1 as D (5 bases). The germline gives CDR1 SGHTA, CDR2 FQGTGA. V lost 5 bases and J 1 base, leaving 11 bases between the germline ends. The CDR3 loop spans 14 amino acids. As DNA, the CDR3 is TGTGCCAGCAGCCCCTCGACAGCGAACACTGAAGCTTTCTTT. The encoded protein is CASSPSTANTEAFF.